The 15 T cell receptor beta chains reported below all come from one sample, sequenced in a study of T cell repertoires in cytomegalovirus infection. In TCRdb, the reads were re-called with MiXCR into one record per CDR3 protein. The data show 110,000 to 150,000 distinct CDR3 sequences, 32% seen once. Their recognized antigens are unknown. This sample comprised CD8+ T cells from cultured PBMCs, obtained from culture after CMV antigen stimulation. All receptors derive from a human donor in good health (CMV status not recorded). Some clones in this sample may be carry-over from other donors' samples.

The sample holds many counts of this clonotype. The chain links TRBV7-9 to TRBJ1-1; D gene unclear. V was trimmed by 3 bases and J by 4 bases, leaving 6 bases between them. Germline assignment: CDR1 SEHNR and CDR2 FQNEAQ (reference sequence). This CDR3 has 12 amino acids. CDR3 protein: CASSFMGTEAFF. CDR3 in DNA: TGTGCCAGCAGCTTTATGGGCACTGAAGCTTTCTTT.

The chain combines TRBV19 with TRBJ2-3; D perhaps matches TRBD2 (7 bases). Trimming left V 7 bases short and J 5 bases short, with 13 bases between. The germline gives CDR1 LNHDA, CDR2 SQIVND (reference sequence). The CDR3 has 13 amino acids. CDR3 bases: TGTGCCAGTACCACTAGGGGGGGAGATACGCAGTATTTT. Translating gives CASTTRGGDTQYF.

V usage is TRBV7-6 and J usage is TRBJ1-1; D not certain. The CDR3 is 14 residues long. CDR1 and CDR2 from the germline V gene are SGHVS and FNYEAQ. V was clipped by 1 base and J by 0 bases, with 6 bases between them. CDR3 protein: CASSLEGLNTEAFF. CDR3 bases: TGTGCCAGCAGCTTAGAAGGATTGAACACTGAAGCTTTCTTT.

The chain combines TRBV5-4 with TRBJ1-1; no clear D gene. The CDR3 is 15 residues long. With 4 bases removed from V and 10 bases from J, the gap between germline ends came to 23 bases. Per germline, CDR1 SGHNT and CDR2 YYREEE (reference sequence). For the CDR3, the DNA is TGTGCCAGCAGCCCGGGTGACATCGGAGACCCTCTAGCTTTCTTT. Encoded protein: CASSPGDIGDPLAFF.

The chain links TRBV7-8 to TRBJ1-1, with no clear D. CDR1 is SGHVS, CDR2 FQNEAQ, per germline. The CDR3 extends over 14 amino acids. V was clipped by 4 bases and J by 0 bases, with 9 bases between them. CDR3 in DNA: TGTGCCAGCAGCTCCGGATTCTTGAACACTGAAGCTTTCTTT. Its translation is CASSSGFLNTEAFF.

The V call is TRBV2, the J call TRBJ2-3; 7 bases map to TRBD2. The ends lost 3 bases at V and 8 bases at J; junction bases unmatched: 11. The length of the CDR3 is 15 residues. Germline CDR1 reads SNHLY; CDR2 reads FYNNEI. The DNA for the CDR3 is TGTGCCAGCAGTGAGGTTCTAGCGGCAATGGGTACGCAGTATTTT. This gives the protein CASSEVLAAMGTQYF.

There are many counts of this clonotype. The chain recombines TRBV2 with TRBJ1-6; TRBD1 matches at 7 bases. Germline CDR1 and CDR2: SNHLY and FYNNEI. CDR3 length: 14 amino acids. The V gene end was trimmed by 5 bases and the J gene end by 8 bases; junction bases not matched to a gene: 6. The CDR3 protein is CASSPDRSYSPLHF. As DNA, the CDR3 is TGTGCCAGCAGTCCGGACAGGTCGTATTCACCCCTCCACTTT. The entire variable domain, with the rest obtained from reference TRBV2 and TRBJ1-6, is as follows: EPEVTQTPSHQVTQMGQEVILRCVPISNHLYFYWYRQILGQKVEFLVSFYNNEISEKSEIFDDQFSVERPDGSNFTLKIRSTKLEDSAMYFCASSPDRSYSPLHFGNGTRLTVT.

This sequence joins TRBV2 and TRBJ1-6, with 9 bases aligning to TRBD1. Trimming removed 2 bases from V and 4 bases from J; junction bases left unmatched: 9. The germline gives CDR1 SNHLY, CDR2 FYNNEI. This CDR3 is built from 18 residues. CDR3 nucleotide sequence: TGTGCCAGCAGTGAAAGGGAAATGGACAGGGGATATAATTCACCCCTCCACTTT. Its translation is CASSEREMDRGYNSPLHF. Combining the CDR3 with reference TRBV2 and TRBJ1-6 gives the whole variable domain EPEVTQTPSHQVTQMGQEVILRCVPISNHLYFYWYRQILGQKVEFLVSFYNNEISEKSEIFDDQFSVERPDGSNFTLKIRSTKLEDSAMYFCASSEREMDRGYNSPLHFGNGTRLTVT.

The V gene is TRBV19, the J gene TRBJ2-2, with TRBD2 identical over 7 bases. The J segment lost 1 base and the V segment lost 0 bases, leaving 8 bases of the junction unmatched. The germline CDR1 and CDR2 sequences are LNHDA and SQIVND (reference sequence). The CDR3 is 18 residues long. The CDR3 bases are TGTGCCAGTAGTATAGATCGAAGGCTAGCGGTGAACACCGGGGAGCTGTTTTTT. Its protein is CASSIDRRLAVNTGELFF.

Only a few counts were recorded for this clonotype. This chain uses TRBV12-3 or TRBV12-4 with TRBJ1-3; D call uncertain. The germline V and J ends were trimmed by 3 bases and 4 bases, with 13 bases remaining between them. The CDR3 is made up of 15 amino acids. The CDR3 region has the DNA TGTGCCAGCAGTTTGGACCGATTTATAGGAAACACCATATATTTT. As protein: CASSLDRFIGNTIYF.

This clonotype was recorded at least ten times. This chain links TRBV12-3 or TRBV12-4 with TRBJ2-3; no definite D call. The CDR3 sequence is 13 residues long. The V and J ends lost 3 bases and 0 bases respectively, with 4 bases between them. DNA of the CDR3: TGTGCCAGCAGTTTTGTTAGCACAGATACGCAGTATTTT. Its translation is CASSFVSTDTQYF.

The V and J genes are TRBV9 and TRBJ2-5, with D tentatively TRBD2 (6 bases). The V gene's germline CDR1 is SGDLS and CDR2 YYNGEE. The V end lost 0 bases, the J end lost 3 bases, and 9 bases lay between the germline ends. This CDR3 is built from 14 residues. The CDR3 sequence: CASSVVPGEETQYF. CDR3 in DNA: TGTGCCAGCAGCGTAGTCCCGGGGGAAGAGACCCAGTACTTC.

This clonotype was detected only a few times. The chain links TRBV5-6 to TRBJ2-7, with 8 bases lining up with TRBD1. The CDR3 covers 16 residues. The germline V gene encodes CDR1 SGHDT and CDR2 YYEEEE. Unmatched junction bases numbered 9, after V lost 0 bases and J lost 4 bases. CDR3 sequence (DNA): TGTGCCAGCAGCTTGGCCGTAGGACAGGGTCGATACGAGCAGTACTTC. This translates into CASSLAVGQGRYEQYF.

This clonotype was picked up a small number of times. This chain connects TRBV12-3 or TRBV12-4 to TRBJ2-1, with D possibly being TRBD2 (7 bases). V shed 5 bases and J shed 7 bases, with 15 bases lying between them. The CDR3 loop spans 14 amino acids. The CDR3 DNA reads as TGTGCCAGCAGTCCTGGGGGGGCTAAGAATGAGCAGTTCTTC. Translated, it gives CASSPGGAKNEQFF.

This clonotype was found many times. V and J are TRBV7-8 and TRBJ2-1; 8 bases line up with TRBD1. This CDR3 region has 14 residues. Germline CDR1 and CDR2: SGHVS and FQNEAQ. V was clipped by 5 bases and J by 7 bases; unmatched bases: 7. Here the CDR3 DNA reads TGTGCCAGCAGCGACGGACAGGGTTGGAATGAGCAGTTCTTC. This gives the protein CASSDGQGWNEQFF. The full variable domain, its missing parts supplied by reference TRBV7-8 and TRBJ2-1, is GAGVSQSPRYKVAKRGQDVALRCDPISGHVSLFWYQQALGQGPEFLTYFQNEAQLDKSGLPSDRFFAERPEGSVSTLKIQRTQQEDSAVYLCASSDGQGWNEQFFGPGTRLTVL.